This entry lists 4 T cell receptor beta chains sequenced from one sample in a study of OX40 agonist ivuxolimab in advanced cancers. Library generation was performed with the immunoSEQ multiplex PCR assay. Sourced from immuneACCESS, this table was stored by TCRdb with only in-frame sequences that have V and J called. A share of the clones is absent; for the studies checked, an unresolved V gene accounts for under half, and the remainder has no known explanation. This sample lists 25,000 to 30,000 clones; just under 80% were detected once. Around 10% of the sample rests with the top ten. The sequenced sample was CD4+ or CD8+ T cells sorted from blood, obtained in a trial of the OX40 agonist ivuxolimab. The receptors come from an adult with an advanced solid tumor such as melanoma, head and neck, liver or kidney cancer.

The chain combines TRBV4-1 with TRBJ2-7, with 8 bases matching TRBD2. Germline trimming cut 0 bases from V and 3 bases from J; bases unmatched to any gene: 7. This CDR3 region has 16 residues. Germline CDR1 MGHRA, CDR2 YSYEKL. The CDR3 sequence is CASSQDAASGFYEQYF. For the CDR3, the DNA is TGCGCCAGCAGCCAAGATGCGGCTAGCGGGTTCTACGAGCAGTACTTC.

This clone counts as medium-sized. The rearrangement links TRBV6-5 to TRBJ2-7; D is undetermined. This CDR3 region has 13 residues. Germline V lookup: CDR1 MNHEY, CDR2 SVGAGI. V lost 4 bases and J lost 5, with 12 bases in between. Here the CDR3 DNA reads TGTGCCAGCAGTTCCGGTTTCTCGGACGAGCAGTACTTC. This translates into CASSSGFSDEQYF.

The chain joins TRBV15 to TRBJ2-1; 10 positions agree with TRBD2. Germline V gives CDR1 LNHNV, CDR2 YYDKDF (reference sequence). V lost 8 bases to trimming and J lost 9 bases; unmatched junction nucleotides: 16. CDR3 length: 16 residues. CDR3 bases: TGTGCCACCGCCCCCGTGCCTAGCGGGGGTACCGGTGAGCAGTTCTTC. Protein product: CATAPVPSGGTGEQFF. Full variable domain (remainder filled in from reference TRBV15 and TRBJ2-1): DAMVIQNPRYQVTQFGKPVTLSCSQTLNHNVMYWYQQKSSQAPKLLFHYYDKDFNNEADTPDNFQSRRPNTSFCFLDIRSPGLGDTAMYLCATAPVPSGGTGEQFFGPGTRLTVL.

The chain recombines TRBV10-2 with TRBJ1-6; D gene ambiguous. With 4 bases removed from V and 1 base from J, the gap between germline ends came to 5 bases. CDR3 length: 14 residues. Germline V gene sequence: CDR1 WSHSY, CDR2 SAAADI. The CDR3 protein is CASSGGSYNSPLHF. The DNA for the CDR3 is TGCGCCAGCAGTGGTGGGTCCTATAATTCACCCCTCCACTTT.